This TCR beta chain was identified during a study of blood T cell repertoires in COVID-19. In the study overall: Researchers got acute and convalescent COVID-19 samples from the United States, Italy and Spain. T cells, B-cell-depleted T cells, or PBMCs supplied cDNA or gDNA.

Original data processing: By means of reference gene primer amplification, nucleated cell counts were estimated. This table comes from immunoSEQ multiplex PCR, and its TCRdb copy is limited to in-frame clones, with some not included. The V and J calls and clone size were taken over from that table, and D and trimming were inferred from the DNA. The profile shows some 350,000 clones, about nine tenths of them singletons. Trimming shortened V by 2 bases and J by 11 bases, and 19 bases separated the two germline ends. CDR3 length: 14 amino acids. Germline CDR1 and CDR2: MGHRA and YSYEKL. Seattle-derived patients entered the study during active infection and were followed longitudinally.

The genes are TRBV4-1 and TRBJ2-7; maybe TRBD1 (5 bases). The receptor was derived from a woman in her forties or fifties with COVID-19, enrolled during active disease. The sample was peripheral blood. CDR3 region: CASSQPRALTGKYF. The CDR3 DNA sequence: TGCGCCAGCAGCCAACCCCGGGCCCTTACAGGCAAGTACTTC.